These 28 T cell receptor beta chains were sequenced from one sample in a study of CXCR3-negative and CXCR3-positive naive CD8 T cells (dated by TCRdb to between 2018 and 2021). Sequenced on a NextSeq 550. The Human TCR Profiling Kit (MiLaboratory) was used to make UMI-labeled 5' RACE TRB cDNA libraries. One entry per CDR3 protein sequence results from the TCRdb reprocessing of the reads, with DNA left out. The sample's clone listing holds 70,000 to 95,000 distinct CDR3 sequences. Clones ranked in the top ten supply around 1.7% of the sample. Sequenced: naive CXCR3- CD8+ T cells from blood. What the cell subset or site label conveys for this sample: CD45RO-CCR7+CD27+CD95- naive CD8+ T cells lacking CXCR3 (TNR3-). The receptors were sampled from a human donor in good health. Some clones in this sample may be carry-over from other donors' samples.

The chain combines TRBV7-3 with TRBJ2-3; no DNA is available, so the TRBD2 call from TCRdb remains unchecked. The CDR3 has 16 amino acids. CDR1 is SGHTA and CDR2 is FQGTGA in the germline V gene. CDR3 sequence: CASSSGLAGDKDTQYF.

The J gene is TRBJ2-1, the V gene TRBV10-2; no DNA is available, so the TRBD2 call from TCRdb remains unchecked. This CDR3 comprises 18 residues. Per the germline V gene, CDR1 is WSHSY and CDR2 is SAAADI. The CDR3 reads CASNPGLASDTSYNEQFF.

The chain combines TRBV28 with TRBJ1-5. Germline V lookup: CDR1 MDHEN, CDR2 SYDVKM. The CDR3 spans 14 residues. This chain's CDR3 is CASSENRGNQPQHF.

The chain employs TRBV6-5 and TRBJ2-7; TCRdb calls TRBD1, which cannot be checked without DNA. The CDR3 is 14 amino acids. Germline V CDR1 and CDR2: MNHEY, SVGAGI. The CDR3 loop is CASSATGGPYEQYF.

This chain uses TRBV6-1 with TRBJ2-1; as DNA is missing, the TRBD1 call by TCRdb cannot be tested. CDR3 length equals 17 residues. CDR1 MNHNS and CDR2 SASEGT come from the germline V gene. CDR3 in amino acids: CASSEALGQGWRNEQFF.

The chain combines TRBV29-1 with TRBJ1-6. The CDR3 length is 12 residues. Per germline, CDR1 SQVTM and CDR2 ANQGSEA. CDR3 region: CSPRRAPVPLHF.

The V call is TRBV29-1, the J call TRBJ2-7. CDR1 SQVTM and CDR2 ANQGSEA come from the germline V gene. The CDR3 runs 11 residues. The CDR3 spells CSVKIPPEQYF.

The chain couples TRBV29-1 to TRBJ1-1; lacking DNA, the TRBD1 call made by TCRdb goes unchecked. Germline V CDR1 and CDR2: SQVTM, ANQGSEA. This CDR3 comprises 18 residues. CDR3 amino acids: CSVEDLESLLGGNTEAFF.

The V call is TRBV3-1, the J call TRBJ2-3. This CDR3 contains 15 residues. Per germline, CDR1 LGHDT and CDR2 YNNKEL (reference sequence). CDR3 amino acids: CASSPRSAGKDTQYF.

This chain links TRBV29-1 with TRBJ1-4; lacking DNA, the TRBD1 call made by TCRdb goes unchecked. CDR3 length: 14 amino acids. In germline, CDR1 is SQVTM, CDR2 ANQGSEA. The CDR3 spells CSVEGGHLNEKLFF. The variable domain in full, with the rest retrieved from reference TRBV29-1 and TRBJ1-4, is SAVISQKPSRDICQRGTSLTIQCQVDSQVTMMFWYRQQPGQSLTLIATANQGSEATYESGFVIDKFPISRPNLTFSTLTVSNMSPEDSSIYLCSVEGGHLNEKLFFGSGTQLSVL.

The chain is built from TRBV7-9 and TRBJ1-2; TCRdb reports TRBD1, a call that lacks DNA to check it against. CDR1 SEHNR and CDR2 FQNEAQ come from the germline V gene (reference sequence). The CDR3 totals 14 residues. The CDR3: CASSHPGILYGYTF.

The chain employs TRBV9 and TRBJ2-1; TCRdb gives TRBD2 as the D gene, but with no DNA this cannot be confirmed. The CDR3 totals 17 residues. Germline V gives CDR1 SGDLS, CDR2 YYNGEE. The CDR3 is CASSVPIAGGKDNEQFF.

Here the CDR3 reads CASSPLEGTYEQYF. The gene calls are TRBV7-9 and TRBJ2-7; TCRdb proposes TRBD1, but this gene call is untestable without DNA. Germline V CDR1 and CDR2: SEHNR, FQNEAQ (reference sequence). This CDR3 region has 14 residues.

The chain is built from TRBV28 and TRBJ2-7; the D gene TCRdb calls, TRBD1, cannot be checked with no DNA. Germline V lookup: CDR1 MDHEN, CDR2 SYDVKM. The CDR3 runs 16 residues. CDR3 amino acids: CASSLSDRGWNYEQYF. Using reference TRBV28 and TRBJ2-7 for the parts outside the CDR3, the full variable domain is DVKVTQSSRYLVKRTGEKVFLECVQDMDHENMFWYRQDPGLGLRLIYFSYDVKMKEKGDIPEGYSVSREKKERFSLILESASTNQTSMYLCASSLSDRGWNYEQYFGPGTRLTVT.

V gene TRBV13 combines with J gene TRBJ2-5; TCRdb's D call, TRBD2, is unchecked because there is no DNA. CDR1 and CDR2 from the germline V gene are PRHDT and FYEKMQ (reference sequence). This CDR3 contains 14 residues. Here the CDR3 reads CASTTSGTQETQYF.

The rearrangement uses TRBV18 and TRBJ1-2. CDR3 length: 14 amino acids. Germline V gene data show CDR1 as KGHSH and CDR2 as LQKENI. This CDR3 is CASSPADLNYGYTF.

The CDR3 protein is CSVASSGSGTDTQYF. The genes are TRBV29-1 and TRBJ2-3; TCRdb calls TRBD2, which cannot be checked without DNA. The CDR3 totals 15 residues. The germline V gene encodes CDR1 SQVTM and CDR2 ANQGSEA.

This rearrangement joins TRBV2 to TRBJ2-7; no DNA is available, so the TRBD1 call from TCRdb remains unchecked. CDR3 length equals 16 residues. CDR1 and CDR2 from the germline V gene are SNHLY and FYNNEI. The CDR3 reads CASSSPGQGSSYEQYF.

The chain uses TRBV28 and TRBJ2-1; TCRdb lists TRBD1, though no DNA is available to test this call. The CDR3 extends over 14 amino acids. Germline CDR1 is MDHEN and CDR2 is SYDVKM. The CDR3 loop is CASSLSTGINEQFF. Together with reference TRBV28 and TRBJ2-1, the CDR3 gives the full variable domain: DVKVTQSSRYLVKRTGEKVFLECVQDMDHENMFWYRQDPGLGLRLIYFSYDVKMKEKGDIPEGYSVSREKKERFSLILESASTNQTSMYLCASSLSTGINEQFFGPGTRLTVL.

The chain is built from TRBV24-1 and TRBJ2-2; absent DNA, TCRdb's TRBD1 call cannot be checked. The V gene's germline CDR1 is KGHDR and CDR2 SFDVKD. The CDR3 contains 20 residues. CDR3 residues: CATSDLGTGNQPLYTGELFF.

The chain recombines TRBV4-2 with TRBJ2-5. CDR1 and CDR2 (germline): LGHNA, YNFKEQ. The length of the CDR3 is 14 residues. CDR3 amino acids: CASSQVGSGETQYF.

The V gene is TRBV29-1, the J gene TRBJ2-2; the D gene TCRdb calls, TRBD1, cannot be checked with no DNA. Germline assignment: CDR1 SQVTM and CDR2 ANQGSEA. CDR3 length: 14 amino acids. The CDR3 loop is CSVDPGANTGELFF.

This chain uses TRBV29-1 with TRBJ2-1. The CDR3 covers 14 residues. From germline, CDR1 is SQVTM and CDR2 ANQGSEA. The CDR3 reads CSVEGSYENNEQFF.

This rearrangement joins TRBV5-5 to TRBJ1-6; TCRdb picks TRBD1, but there is no DNA to check that call. Germline V gene data show CDR1 as SGHKS and CDR2 as YYEKEE (reference sequence). This CDR3 is built from 16 residues. The CDR3 spells CASSLGATSYNSPLHF.

The V call is TRBV2, the J call TRBJ2-1; no DNA is available, so the TRBD1 call from TCRdb remains unchecked. CDR3 length: 18 residues. From germline, CDR1 is SNHLY and CDR2 FYNNEI. The CDR3 is CASQDLGSGTGGNNEQFF.

This chain joins TRBV29-1 and TRBJ2-7; the D gene TCRdb calls, TRBD1, cannot be checked with no DNA. Germline lookup yields CDR1 SQVTM and CDR2 ANQGSEA. This CDR3 is built from 13 residues. CDR3: CSVRGTGRYEQYF.

This sequence joins TRBV29-1 and TRBJ1-2; TCRdb returns TRBD1, unconfirmable since there is no DNA. The germline V gene encodes CDR1 SQVTM and CDR2 ANQGSEA. CDR3 length: 16 residues. CDR3 amino acids: CSVEGQGTSTNYGYTF.

V usage is TRBV20-1 and J usage is TRBJ1-5. CDR1 DFQATT and CDR2 SNEGSKA come from the germline V gene (reference sequence). This CDR3 comprises 13 residues. The CDR3 protein is CSARDLAGTSQHF.